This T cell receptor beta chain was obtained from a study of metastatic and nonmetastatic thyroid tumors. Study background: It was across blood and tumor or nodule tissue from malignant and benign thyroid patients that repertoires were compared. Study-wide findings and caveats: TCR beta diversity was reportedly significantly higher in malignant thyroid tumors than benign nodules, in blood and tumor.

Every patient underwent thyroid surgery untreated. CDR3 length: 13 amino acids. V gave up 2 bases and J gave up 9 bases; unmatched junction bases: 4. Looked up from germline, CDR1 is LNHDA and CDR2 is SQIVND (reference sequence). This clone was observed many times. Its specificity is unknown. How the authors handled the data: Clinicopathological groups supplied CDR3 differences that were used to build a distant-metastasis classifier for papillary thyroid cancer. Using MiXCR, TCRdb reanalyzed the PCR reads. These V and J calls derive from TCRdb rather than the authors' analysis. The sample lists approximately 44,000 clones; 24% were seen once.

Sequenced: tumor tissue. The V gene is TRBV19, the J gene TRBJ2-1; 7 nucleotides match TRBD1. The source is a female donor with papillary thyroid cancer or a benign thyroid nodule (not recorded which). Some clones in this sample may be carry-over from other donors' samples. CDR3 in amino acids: CASSIQGVGEQFF. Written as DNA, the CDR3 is TGTGCCAGTAGTATACAGGGGGTAGGTGAGCAGTTCTTC.